Each of the 9 T cell receptor beta chains below was sequenced from the same sample in a study of blood T cell repertoires in COVID-19. TCRdb's table, derived via immunoSEQ multiplex PCR, lists solely in-frame clones and lacks some. This sample yields about 160,000 clones, of which about four fifths are seen a single time; roughly an eighth belongs to the top ten. Sample: peripheral blood. All receptors derive from a man aged 18-30 years with active or convalescent COVID-19.

The gene calls are TRBV5-1 and TRBJ2-3; D uncertain. The CDR3 is 16 residues long. V was clipped by 0 bases and J by 0 bases, with 11 bases between them. Per the germline V gene, CDR1 is SGHRS and CDR2 is YFSETQ. CDR3 loop: CASSLASPGSTDTQYF. CDR3 in DNA: TGCGCCAGCAGCTTGGCATCGCCAGGAAGCACAGATACGCAGTATTTT. The full variable domain, rest sourced from reference TRBV5-1 and TRBJ2-3, is KAGVTQTPRYLIKTRGQQVTLSCSPISGHRSVSWYQQTPGQGLQFLFEYFSETQRNKGNFPGRFSGRQFSNSRSEMNVSTLELGDSALYLCASSLASPGSTDTQYFGPGTRLTVL.

This clone was seen only a few times. This chain links TRBV7-2 with TRBJ1-5; no definite D call. Deletions cut 5 bases from V and 6 bases from J, with 11 bases between. Germline V CDR1 and CDR2: SGHTA, FQGNSA. The CDR3 runs 13 residues. The CDR3 spells CASSPGEGQPQHF. CDR3 nucleotides: TGTGCCAGCAGCCCCGGGGAGGGTCAGCCCCAGCATTTT.

This chain joins TRBV9 and TRBJ2-1; perhaps TRBD2 as D (7 bases). Germline CDR1 reads SGDLS; CDR2 reads YYNGEE. Trimming stripped 4 bases from V and 1 base from J, with 12 bases between. This CDR3 is built from 15 residues. In DNA form, the CDR3 reads TGTGCCAGCAGCACGAGCGGGACATCCTACAATGAGCAGTTCTTC. As protein: CASSTSGTSYNEQFF.

The chain combines TRBV5-4 with TRBJ1-2; 7 positions agree with TRBD1. This CDR3 is built from 15 residues. J was trimmed by 2 bases and V by 4 bases; bases with no gene match: 8. Germline assignment: CDR1 SGHNT and CDR2 YYREEE (reference sequence). The CDR3 bases are TGTGCCAGCAGCCGCCCACTACAGGGGAACTATGGCTACACCTTC. Translated: CASSRPLQGNYGYTF.

This chain joins TRBV12-5 and TRBJ1-1, with D possibly TRBD1 on 5 matching bases. V was cut by 7 bases and J by 4 bases, with 16 bases left in between. Per the germline V gene, CDR1 is LGHNT and CDR2 is FRNRAP. The CDR3 spans 14 residues. This chain's CDR3 is CASARGLGGTEAFF. CDR3 DNA sequence: TGTGCTAGTGCCCGGGGTTTGGGGGGCACTGAAGCTTTCTTT. The complete variable domain, with remaining parts taken from reference TRBV12-5 and TRBJ1-1, reads DARVTQTPRHKVTEMGQEVTMRCQPILGHNTVFWYRQTMMQGLELLAYFRNRAPLDDSGMPKDRFSAEMPDATLATLKIQPSEPRDSAVYFCASARGLGGTEAFFGQGTRLTVV.

The chain joins TRBV5-1 to TRBJ2-6; a possible D gene is TRBD1 (6 bases). This CDR3 is 16 amino acids long. Looked up from germline, CDR1 is SGHRS and CDR2 is YFSETQ. The ends were cut back, 4 bases at V and 0 bases at J, with 11 bases in the middle. The CDR3 nucleotides read TGCGCCAGCAGCGTCTCAGGGGCCTCTGGGGCCAACGTCCTGACTTTC. Protein: CASSVSGASGANVLTF. The whole variable domain, remainder taken from reference TRBV5-1 and TRBJ2-6, is KAGVTQTPRYLIKTRGQQVTLSCSPISGHRSVSWYQQTPGQGLQFLFEYFSETQRNKGNFPGRFSGRQFSNSRSEMNVSTLELGDSALYLCASSVSGASGANVLTFGAGSRLTVL.

This chain uses TRBV5-1 with TRBJ1-1; TRBD1 agrees at 9 bases. Losses at the gene ends were 0 bases for V and 10 bases for J; bases not matched to a gene: 1. CDR1 and CDR2 (germline): SGHRS, YFSETQ. CDR3 length: 12 residues. In DNA, the CDR3 is TGCGCCAGCAGCTTGGAACAGGGGGCAGCTTTCTTT. The encoded protein is CASSLEQGAAFF.

V is TRBV10-2 and J is TRBJ1-6; 10 nucleotides align to TRBD1. Trimming at V came to 3 bases and at J to 5 bases, leaving 7 bases not matched to a gene. Germline V gene sequence: CDR1 WSHSY, CDR2 SAAADI. CDR3 length equals 17 residues. The CDR3, as DNA: TGCGCCAGCAGTGATCGGGGACAGGGGTACAATAATTCACCCCTCCACTTT. Encoded protein: CASSDRGQGYNNSPLHF.

J is TRBJ1-1 and V is TRBV18; TRBD1 might be the D (5 bases). V lost 3 bases to trimming and J lost 0 bases, with 11 bases between them. CDR3 size: 15 residues. Germline CDR1 is KGHSH and CDR2 is LQKENI. This CDR3 reads CASSPNQGVNTEAFF. Written as DNA, the CDR3 is TGTGCCAGCTCACCTAATCAAGGGGTGAACACTGAAGCTTTCTTT.